Below, one T cell receptor (beta chain) is given with its context. No antigen is known for it. The sample's treatment: roughly 10-day PBMC culture with coronavirus spike peptide pools or control peptides (ViraFEST assay). CDR1 is SGHRS and CDR2 is YFSETQ in the germline V gene. The V and J ends lost 4 bases and 0 bases respectively, with 18 bases between them. There are 17 residues in the CDR3. The data belong to a study of vaccination and CD4 T cells after COVID-19. Sequenced with the Oncomine TCR Beta short-read assay was DNA taken from cultured CD4+ T cells. TCRdb fed the PCR reads into MiXCR, producing one record per CDR3 protein. The data show 11,000 to 15,000 distinct CDR3 sequences, 30% to 35% seen once.

Here the sequenced sample was CD4+ T cells from blood, cultured in vitro, taken after SARS-CoV-2 vaccination. This receptor was identified in a human donor who had recovered from COVID-19. The chain recombines TRBV5-1 with TRBJ2-3; D call uncertain. This CDR3 reads CASSKPPDVASTDTQYF. The CDR3 DNA sequence: TGCGCCAGCAGCAAGCCCCCAGACGTCGCTAGCACAGATACGCAGTATTTT.